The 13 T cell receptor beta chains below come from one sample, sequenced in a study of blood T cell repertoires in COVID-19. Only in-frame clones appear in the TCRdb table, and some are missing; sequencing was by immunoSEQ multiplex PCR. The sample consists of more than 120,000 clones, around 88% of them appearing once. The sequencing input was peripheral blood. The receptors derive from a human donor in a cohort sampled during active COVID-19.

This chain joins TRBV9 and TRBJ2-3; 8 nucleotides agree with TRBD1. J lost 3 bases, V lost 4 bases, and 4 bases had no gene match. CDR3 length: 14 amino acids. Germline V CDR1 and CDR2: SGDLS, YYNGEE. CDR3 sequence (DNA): TGTGCCAGCAGCCGACAGGGGATGACAGATACGCAGTATTTT. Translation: CASSRQGMTDTQYF.

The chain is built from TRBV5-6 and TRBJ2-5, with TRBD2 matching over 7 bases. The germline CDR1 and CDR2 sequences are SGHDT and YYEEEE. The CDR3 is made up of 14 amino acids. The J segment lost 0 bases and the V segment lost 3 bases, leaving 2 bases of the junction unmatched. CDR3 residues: CASSWGLNQETQYF. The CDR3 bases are TGTGCCAGCAGCTGGGGACTAAACCAAGAGACCCAGTACTTC.

As DNA, the CDR3 is TGTGCCAGCAGCGAACTAGCGGGGGCCTCCTACGAGCAGTACTTC. Encoded protein: CASSELAGASYEQYF. The rearrangement links TRBV7-9 to TRBJ2-7; TRBD2 matches at 11 bases. The CDR3 spans 15 residues. Germline trimming cut 5 bases from V and 0 bases from J; bases unmatched to any gene: 3. CDR1 and CDR2 (germline): SEHNR, FQNEAQ (reference sequence).

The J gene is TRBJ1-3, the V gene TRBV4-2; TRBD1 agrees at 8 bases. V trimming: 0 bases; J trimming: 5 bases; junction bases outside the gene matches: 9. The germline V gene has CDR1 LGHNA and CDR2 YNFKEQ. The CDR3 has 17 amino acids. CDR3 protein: CASSQDTSGQARNTIYF. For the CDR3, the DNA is TGTGCCAGCAGCCAAGATACCTCGGGACAGGCTAGAAACACCATATATTTT.

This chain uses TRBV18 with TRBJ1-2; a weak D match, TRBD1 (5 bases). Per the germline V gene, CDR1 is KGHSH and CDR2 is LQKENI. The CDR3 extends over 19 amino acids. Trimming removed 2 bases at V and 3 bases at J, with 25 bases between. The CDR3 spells CASSPVPRGSYNNDYGYTF. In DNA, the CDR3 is TGTGCCAGCTCACCAGTCCCACGGGGGTCTTATAACAACGACTATGGCTACACCTTC.

The CDR3 DNA reads TGTGCCACCGGCGGACAGGGGGCTGGAGAGACCCAGTACTTC. Residues: CATGGQGAGETQYF. The rearrangement joins TRBV24-1 to TRBJ2-5; 11 nucleotides align to TRBD1. The length of the CDR3 is 14 residues. V lost 9 bases and J lost 4; bases outside the gene matches: 6. Germline CDR1 and CDR2: KGHDR and SFDVKD.

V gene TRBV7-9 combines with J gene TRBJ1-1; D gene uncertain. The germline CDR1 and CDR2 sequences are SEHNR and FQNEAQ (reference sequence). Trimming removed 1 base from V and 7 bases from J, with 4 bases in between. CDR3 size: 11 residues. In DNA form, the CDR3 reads TGTGCCAGCAGCTTAGGAGTTGAAGCTTTCTTT. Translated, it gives CASSLGVEAFF.

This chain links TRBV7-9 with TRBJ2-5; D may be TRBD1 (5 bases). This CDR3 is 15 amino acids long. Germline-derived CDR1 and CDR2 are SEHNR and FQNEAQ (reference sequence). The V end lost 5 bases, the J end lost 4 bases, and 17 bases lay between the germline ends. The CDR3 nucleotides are TGTGCCAGCAGCCCTCAGGGCCTGGTCGCAGAGACCCAGTACTTC. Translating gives CASSPQGLVAETQYF. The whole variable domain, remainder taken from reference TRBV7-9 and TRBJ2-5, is DTGVSQNPRHKITKRGQNVTFRCDPISEHNRLYWYRQTLGQGPEFLTYFQNEAQLEKSRLLSDRFSAERPKGSFSTLEIQRTEQGDSAMYLCASSPQGLVAETQYFGPGTRLLVL.

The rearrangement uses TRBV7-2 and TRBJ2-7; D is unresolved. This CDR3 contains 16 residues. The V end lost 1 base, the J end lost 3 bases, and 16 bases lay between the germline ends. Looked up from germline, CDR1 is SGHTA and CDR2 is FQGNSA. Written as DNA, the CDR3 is TGTGCCAGCAGCTTAGGACTGGATCCCAATTTCTACGAGCAGTACTTC. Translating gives CASSLGLDPNFYEQYF.

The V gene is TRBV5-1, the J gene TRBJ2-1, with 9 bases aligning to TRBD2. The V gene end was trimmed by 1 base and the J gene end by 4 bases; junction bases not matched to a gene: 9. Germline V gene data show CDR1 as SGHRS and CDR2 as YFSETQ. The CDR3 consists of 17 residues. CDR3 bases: TGCGCCAGCAGCTTGCTTCCTAAAGCGGGGGGATACAATGAGCAGTTCTTC. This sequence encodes CASSLLPKAGGYNEQFF.

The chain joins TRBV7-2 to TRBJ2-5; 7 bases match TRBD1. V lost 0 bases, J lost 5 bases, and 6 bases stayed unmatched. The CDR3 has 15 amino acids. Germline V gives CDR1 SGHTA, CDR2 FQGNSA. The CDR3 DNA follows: TGTGCCAGCAGCTTAGCCCAGACAGGGTTGGAGACCCAGTACTTC. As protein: CASSLAQTGLETQYF.

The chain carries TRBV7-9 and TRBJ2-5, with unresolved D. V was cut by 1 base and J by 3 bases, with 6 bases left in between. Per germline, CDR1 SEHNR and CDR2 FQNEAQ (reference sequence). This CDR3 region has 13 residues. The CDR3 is CASSLVGEETQYF. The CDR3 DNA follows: TGTGCCAGCAGCTTAGTAGGAGAAGAGACCCAGTACTTC.

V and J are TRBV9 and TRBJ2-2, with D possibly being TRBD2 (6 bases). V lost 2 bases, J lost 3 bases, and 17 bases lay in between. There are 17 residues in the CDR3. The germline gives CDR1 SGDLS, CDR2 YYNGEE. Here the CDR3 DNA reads TGTGCCAGCAGCGTCCCCTCGGGCGGGGTCGACACCGGGGAGCTGTTTTTT. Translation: CASSVPSGGVDTGELFF.